This entry lists 10 T cell receptor beta chains sequenced from one sample in a study of blood T cell repertoires in COVID-19. Clones were read by immunoSEQ multiplex PCR, and TCRdb kept only the in-frame ones, dropping some. The data hold some 220,000 clones, with about four fifths observed a single time. Sequenced sample: peripheral blood. The source of these receptors is a woman in her 30s who had recovered from COVID-19.

The V and J genes are TRBV3-1 (or the pseudogene TRBV3-2) and TRBJ1-2, with D possibly TRBD1 on 5 matching bases. The ends were cut back, 1 base at V and 2 bases at J, with 17 bases in the middle. Germline CDR1 LGHDT, CDR2 YNNKEL (reference sequence). The CDR3 loop spans 17 amino acids. CDR3: CASSQGQGHRLNYGYTF. The CDR3 DNA sequence: TGTGCCAGCAGCCAAGGGCAGGGCCATAGGTTGAACTATGGCTACACCTTC.

The chain is built from TRBV24-1 and TRBJ2-3; the match to TRBD2 covers 7 bases. In germline, CDR1 is KGHDR, CDR2 SFDVKD. The CDR3 is 17 residues long. V lost 2 bases to trimming and J lost 0 bases; unmatched junction nucleotides: 7. Written as DNA, the CDR3 is TGTGCCACCAGTGATTCCGGGCTAGCGGTTAGCACAGATACGCAGTATTTT. It specifies CATSDSGLAVSTDTQYF.

Only a few counts were recorded for this clone. DNA of the CDR3: TGTGCCAGCAGCTCCGGGACTAGAAGCGATGAGCAGTTCTTC. Encoded protein: CASSSGTRSDEQFF. J is TRBJ2-1 and V is TRBV11-3, with 8 positions matching TRBD2. Germline V CDR1 and CDR2: SGHNT, YENEEA. The trim removed 4 bases at V and 8 bases at J, leaving 7 bases unmatched. The CDR3 has 14 amino acids. The full variable domain, rest sourced from reference TRBV11-3 and TRBJ2-1, is EAGVVQSPRYKIIEKKQPVAFWCNPISGHNTLYWYLQNLGQGPELLIRYENEEAVDDSQLPKDRFSAERLKGVDSTLKIQPAELGDSAVYLCASSSGTRSDEQFFGPGTRLTVL.

The chain joins TRBV27 to TRBJ2-2; D might be TRBD1 (5 bases). This CDR3 region has 15 residues. Deletions cut 1 base from V and 2 bases from J, with 8 bases between. Germline lookup yields CDR1 MNHEY and CDR2 SMNVEV (reference sequence). The CDR3 nucleotides are TGTGCCAGCAGTTTATACAGGACCAACACCGGGGAGCTGTTTTTT. Protein product: CASSLYRTNTGELFF.

The chain carries TRBV3-1 (or the pseudogene TRBV3-2) and TRBJ2-1; D is possibly TRBD2 (6 bases). From germline, CDR1 is LGHDT and CDR2 YNNKEL (reference sequence). The CDR3 runs to 17 residues. Trimming cost V 0 bases and J 0 bases, with 12 bases left between them. In DNA form, the CDR3 reads TGTGCCAGCAGCCAAGATCCGGTTAGCGGCTCCTACAATGAGCAGTTCTTC. This encodes CASSQDPVSGSYNEQFF.

The V call is TRBV27, the J call TRBJ1-1; 7 bases align to TRBD1. CDR1 MNHEY and CDR2 SMNVEV come from the germline V gene (reference sequence). The length of the CDR3 is 19 residues. After removal of 5 bases from V and 0 bases from J, the junction contained 18 bases not matched to a gene. The CDR3 is CASSPSYNLQGSLNTEAFF. The DNA of the CDR3 is TGTGCCAGCAGTCCATCATATAACCTACAGGGGTCCTTGAACACTGAAGCTTTCTTT.

This clone was recorded a few times. The J gene is TRBJ1-6, the V gene TRBV6-6; D is uncertain. Trimming cost V 2 bases and J 8 bases, with 4 bases left between them. This CDR3 region has 12 residues. CDR1 and CDR2 (germline): MNHNY, SVGAGI (reference sequence). In DNA form, the CDR3 reads TGTGCCAGCAGTTACCCTTATTCACCCCTCCACTTT. Translating gives CASSYPYSPLHF.

The chain uses TRBV4-1 and TRBJ2-3; TRBD2 agrees at 7 bases. Germline CDR1 MGHRA, CDR2 YSYEKL. V shed 1 base and J 6 bases; nucleotides not matched to a gene: 4. The CDR3 length is 14 residues. The CDR3 spells CASSQGLALDTQYF. CDR3 DNA sequence: TGCGCCAGCAGCCAAGGACTAGCCTTGGATACGCAGTATTTT.

In regard to this clone: The sample holds other DNA sequences that translate to the same CDR3. The rearrangement joins TRBV5-1 to TRBJ2-7; 11 bases line up with TRBD2. Germline CDR1 is SGHRS and CDR2 is YFSETQ. This CDR3 comprises 15 residues. The junction had 1 base not matched to a gene; V was cut back by 0 bases and J by 2 bases. CDR3 nucleotides: TGCGCCAGCAGCTTGGGACTAGCGGGGACCTACGAGCAGTACTTC. Amino acid sequence: CASSLGLAGTYEQYF.

Here the CDR3 DNA reads TGTGCCAGCAGTGACCGGGGACTAGCGGGAGTTGAGCAGTTCTTC. Amino acid sequence: CASSDRGLAGVEQFF. This chain links TRBV6-4 with TRBJ2-1; 14 bases agree with TRBD2. Trimming cost V 2 bases and J 9 bases; bases outside gene matches: 3. This CDR3 has 15 amino acids. The germline gives CDR1 MRHNA, CDR2 SNTAGT.